Shown below are 21 T cell receptor beta chains from a single sample sequenced in a study of blood T cell repertoires in COVID-19. Using immunoSEQ multiplex PCR, the repertoire was profiled, and TCRdb retains in-frame clones only, with some absent. The sample shows about 200,000 clones, around nine tenths of them seen only once. Sequenced sample: peripheral blood. All receptors come from a middle-aged man with COVID-19, enrolled during active disease.

V is TRBV6-5 and J is TRBJ1-5, with D possibly TRBD1 on 6 matching bases. V lost 6 bases, J lost 7 bases, and 13 bases lay in between. This CDR3 spans 13 amino acids. Germline CDR1 and CDR2: MNHEY and SVGAGI. CDR3 sequence: CASRGGASQPQHF. CDR3 DNA: TGTGCCAGCAGGGGGGGGGCGAGCCAGCCCCAGCATTTT.

This chain links TRBV5-1 with TRBJ2-2, with 9 bases identical to TRBD1. The CDR3 has 16 residues. The junction had 5 bases not matched to a gene; V was cut back by 3 bases and J by 2 bases. Germline V gene data show CDR1 as SGHRS and CDR2 as YFSETQ. Written as DNA, the CDR3 is TGCGCCAGCAGCTCGGGACAGGGCTCAAACACCGGGGAGCTGTTTTTT. This translates into CASSSGQGSNTGELFF.

This clone was recorded only once. V gene TRBV6-5 combines with J gene TRBJ2-7, with D possibly TRBD2 on 5 matching bases. CDR3 length: 14 amino acids. Between the trimmed V and J ends, which lost 6 bases and 2 bases, there was a span of 14 bases. Germline V gives CDR1 MNHEY, CDR2 SVGAGI. CDR3 amino acids: CASSLREGPYEQYF. The CDR3 DNA follows: TGTGCCAGCAGCCTTCGTGAGGGCCCCTACGAGCAGTACTTC.

The rearrangement joins TRBV28 to TRBJ1-2, with 9 bases that match TRBD1. J was trimmed by 4 bases and V by 4 bases; bases with no gene match: 4. The CDR3 loop spans 14 amino acids. CDR1 MDHEN and CDR2 SYDVKM come from the germline V gene. CDR3 sequence reads: CASSSQGATYGYTF. The CDR3 DNA is TGTGCCAGCAGTTCACAGGGGGCTACCTATGGCTACACCTTC.

In this sample, this clone turned up a few times. The chain recombines TRBV5-4 with TRBJ2-2; 9 bases match TRBD2. The V and J ends lost 4 bases and 2 bases, in that order; junction bases with no gene match: 9. The CDR3 spans 17 residues. Looked up from germline, CDR1 is SGHNT and CDR2 is YYREEE (reference sequence). CDR3: CASSPRPGLANTGELFF. CDR3 bases: TGTGCCAGCAGCCCCCGACCGGGACTAGCAAACACCGGGGAGCTGTTTTTT.

The genes are TRBV24-1 and TRBJ2-1; D gene uncertain. Between the trimmed V and J ends, which lost 0 bases and 0 bases, there was a span of 5 bases. The CDR3 covers 15 residues. Germline V gives CDR1 KGHDR, CDR2 SFDVKD. DNA of the CDR3: TGTGCCACCAGTGATTTGAGAGACTCCTACAATGAGCAGTTCTTC. It encodes CATSDLRDSYNEQFF.

This chain links TRBV2 with TRBJ2-1, with 10 bases fitting TRBD2. The germline V gene encodes CDR1 SNHLY and CDR2 FYNNEI. V shed 6 bases and J 4 bases; nucleotides not matched to a gene: 6. The CDR3 covers 15 residues. Here the CDR3 reads CASRSGGGGYNEQFF. Written as DNA, the CDR3 is TGTGCCAGCAGAAGCGGGGGGGGCGGGTACAATGAGCAGTTCTTC.

In this sample, this clone turned up a few times. DNA for the CDR3: TGTGCCAGTAGTGGGACTAGCGGGGTCTCCTACAATGAGCAGTTCTTC. Its translation: CASSGTSGVSYNEQFF. The rearrangement uses TRBV19 and TRBJ2-1; 13 bases are shared with TRBD2. This CDR3 contains 16 residues. The V gene end was trimmed by 5 bases and the J gene end by 0 bases; junction bases not matched to a gene: 1. The V gene's germline CDR1 is LNHDA and CDR2 SQIVND (reference sequence).

The rearrangement uses TRBV28 and TRBJ1-6; no definite D call. This CDR3 is 12 amino acids long. Germline V CDR1 and CDR2: MDHEN, SYDVKM. Deletions cut 8 bases from V and 6 bases from J, with 8 bases between. DNA for the CDR3: TGTGCCAGCCGGGGAGGTAATTCACCCCTCCACTTT. This encodes CASRGGNSPLHF.

The chain links TRBV9 to TRBJ2-1; 7 nucleotides agree with TRBD2. V was pared by 4 bases and J by 1 base, with 2 bases of the junction left unmatched. CDR3 size: 14 residues. The V gene's germline CDR1 is SGDLS and CDR2 YYNGEE. The CDR3 DNA sequence: TGTGCCAGCAGCAGCGGGACTTCCTACAATGAGCAGTTCTTC. It yields the protein CASSSGTSYNEQFF.

This clone came up many times. The V gene is TRBV5-5, the J gene TRBJ2-6; possible D gene TRBD1, 5 bases. Trimming shortened V by 6 bases and J by 4 bases, and 11 bases separated the two germline ends. The CDR3 covers 14 residues. Germline CDR1 SGHKS, CDR2 YYEKEE (reference sequence). The CDR3 coding sequence is TGTGCCAGCATCTCAGGGTCCGGGGCCAACGTCCTGACTTTC. Translation gives CASISGSGANVLTF.

The gene calls are TRBV7-2 and TRBJ2-1; no reliable D call. Per the germline V gene, CDR1 is SGHTA and CDR2 is FQGNSA. With 5 bases removed from V and 6 bases from J, the gap between germline ends came to 8 bases. CDR3 length: 12 residues. The CDR3 reads CASSPSRNEQFF. Written as DNA, the CDR3 is TGTGCCAGCAGCCCCTCCCGCAATGAGCAGTTCTTC.

The chain has TRBV4-3 and TRBJ1-4; 9 bases agree with TRBD1. With 1 base clipped from V and 6 bases from J, the junction kept 12 bases outside the gene matches. The CDR3 sequence is 18 residues long. Germline V lookup: CDR1 LGHNA, CDR2 YSLEER. The CDR3 loop reads CASSQGGTGTGTYEKLFF. Here the CDR3 DNA reads TGCGCCAGCAGCCAAGGTGGGACGGGGACAGGGACTTATGAAAAACTGTTTTTT.

The rearrangement joins TRBV5-6 to TRBJ2-7; TRBD1 is a possible D gene (6 bases). The CDR3 consists of 13 residues. Germline CDR1 and CDR2: SGHDT and YYEEEE. Trimming took 2 bases from V and 5 from J, leaving 11 bases between them. The CDR3 sequence is CASSLQGLDEQYF. Here the CDR3 DNA reads TGTGCCAGCAGCTTACAGGGTCTTGACGAGCAGTACTTC.

This chain links TRBV5-4 with TRBJ2-2; 10 bases align to TRBD1. V lost 5 bases to trimming and J lost 5 bases; unmatched junction nucleotides: 6. The germline V gene has CDR1 SGHNT and CDR2 YYREEE (reference sequence). The CDR3 covers 15 residues. The CDR3 loop is CASRPDRGRTGELFF. In nucleotides, the CDR3 is TGTGCCAGCAGACCTGACAGGGGGCGAACCGGGGAGCTGTTTTTT.

The chain is built from TRBV28 and TRBJ2-7, with D unclear. Trimming cost V 7 bases and J 0 bases, with 13 bases left between them. This CDR3 is built from 14 residues. Germline-derived CDR1 and CDR2 are MDHEN and SYDVKM. CDR3 sequence: CASTTGPSSYEQYF. CDR3 DNA: TGTGCCAGCACCACCGGTCCGAGCTCCTACGAGCAGTACTTC. The variable domain in full, with the rest retrieved from reference TRBV28 and TRBJ2-7, is DVKVTQSSRYLVKRTGEKVFLECVQDMDHENMFWYRQDPGLGLRLIYFSYDVKMKEKGDIPEGYSVSREKKERFSLILESASTNQTSMYLCASTTGPSSYEQYFGPGTRLTVT.

This clone appeared a few times. The chain has TRBV7-3 and TRBJ2-1; D possibly corresponds to TRBD2 (6 bases). V lost 6 bases to trimming and J lost 16 bases, with 25 bases between them. CDR1 and CDR2 from the germline V gene are SGHTA and FQGTGA. The CDR3 loop spans 14 amino acids. The CDR3 here is CASSQTPAGRTVFF. For the CDR3, the DNA is TGTGCCAGCAGTCAGACCCCCGCGGGGCGTACCGTTTTCTTC. The full variable domain, its missing parts supplied by reference TRBV7-3 and TRBJ2-1, is GAGVSQTPSNKVTEKGKYVELRCDPISGHTALYWYRQSLGQGPEFLIYFQGTGAADDSGLPNDRFFAVRPEGSVSTLKIQRTERGDSAVYLCASSQTPAGRTVFFGPGTRLTVL.

The count of this clone is one. V and J are TRBV5-4 and TRBJ1-4; 9 nucleotides line up with TRBD1. The V segment lost 4 bases and the J segment 1 base; nucleotides outside the gene matches: 2. The CDR3 sequence is 15 residues long. Germline V lookup: CDR1 SGHNT, CDR2 YYREEE (reference sequence). The CDR3: CASSRDRETNEKLFF. The CDR3 coding sequence is TGTGCCAGCAGCAGGGACAGGGAAACTAATGAAAAACTGTTTTTT.

The chain has TRBV3-1 (or the pseudogene TRBV3-2) and TRBJ1-1, with TRBD1 matching over 7 bases. The trim removed 4 bases at V and 6 bases at J, leaving 8 bases unmatched. This CDR3 has 14 residues. Germline CDR1 reads LGHDT; CDR2 reads YNNKEL (reference sequence). CDR3 amino acids: CASSPGQASPEAFF. CDR3 sequence (DNA): TGTGCCAGCAGCCCCGGACAGGCTAGCCCTGAAGCTTTCTTT.

This chain links TRBV7-3 with TRBJ2-3, with 8 bases identical to TRBD2. Per germline, CDR1 SGHTA and CDR2 FQGTGA. The V and J ends lost 7 bases and 1 base, in that order; junction bases with no gene match: 4. CDR3 size: 14 residues. CDR3 residues: CASKAGAGTDTQYF. As DNA, the CDR3 is TGTGCCAGCAAAGCGGGGGCGGGCACAGATACGCAGTATTTT.

The rearrangement joins TRBV7-3 to TRBJ2-3, with TRBD2 identical over 9 bases. This CDR3 contains 15 residues. V trimming: 6 bases; J trimming: 0 bases; junction bases outside the gene matches: 4. From germline, CDR1 is SGHTA and CDR2 FQGTGA. This CDR3 reads CASSLAGVSTDTQYF. CDR3 coding DNA: TGTGCCAGCAGTTTAGCGGGGGTGAGCACAGATACGCAGTATTTT.